Following are 14 T cell receptor beta chains from one sample sequenced in a study of post-analysis software for immune sequencing data (dated by TCRdb to between 2015 and 2017). Findings and caveats that apply to the study as a whole: Roughly 5 TRBV segments, including TRBV5-6, TRBV5-1 and TRBV20-1, were significantly more frequent in patients than controls.

Library preparation employed PCR. The run used an Illumina HiSeq 2500. To reduce PCR and sequencing biases, unique molecular identifiers were incorporated into the TCR beta cDNA libraries. TCRdb trimmed the raw reads at Q25, called clones with MiXCR and kept productive beta chains. Identical CDR3 protein sequences are pooled into one entry, listed with their most common genes and DNA. This sample is represented by hundreds of thousands of distinct CDR3 sequences; 30% to 45% of them were singletons. Around 15% of the sample rests with the top ten. These receptors have no identified antigens. The sequenced sample consisted of blood. The source of these receptors is a girl aged 10 to 17 with multiple sclerosis.

This clonotype showed up just a few times. This rearrangement joins TRBV29-1 to TRBJ2-1; 9 positions agree with TRBD1. The CDR3 loop spans 16 amino acids. The junction had 11 bases not matched to a gene; V was cut back by 4 bases and J by 4 bases. Germline lookup yields CDR1 SQVTM and CDR2 ANQGSEA. Here the CDR3 DNA reads TGCAGCGTTGGCGGGTTTGGGACAGGGCCTTACAATGAGCAGTTCTTC. Translation: CSVGGFGTGPYNEQFF.

This clonotype turned up a few times. The chain couples TRBV27 to TRBJ2-7; TRBD2 is a possible D gene (6 bases). The CDR3 sequence is 16 residues long. The germline V and J ends were trimmed by 3 bases and 1 base, with 16 bases remaining between them. The germline V gene encodes CDR1 MNHEY and CDR2 SMNVEV (reference sequence). CDR3 DNA sequence: TGTGCCAGCAGTTTGATAGCGGCCGTTGGGTCCTACGAGCAGTACTTC. This gives the protein CASSLIAAVGSYEQYF.

A note on this clonotype: Compared with germline, one end of the junction differs, possibly owing to a read error. This chain uses TRBV20-1 with TRBJ2-5, with unresolved D. Germline CDR1 reads DFQATT; CDR2 reads SNEGSKA (reference sequence). The CDR3 has 13 residues. CDR3 nucleotides: TGCAGTGCTGTTAGCAACCCCCAAGAGGCCCAGTACTTC. Amino acids: CSAVSNPQEAQYF.

This sequence joins TRBV5-1 and TRBJ2-4, with D possibly being TRBD1 (6 bases). The J call may not be correct, given that the DNA end is closer to TRBJ2-7. This CDR3 is built from 15 residues. Germline CDR1 SGHRS, CDR2 YFSETQ. DNA for the CDR3: TGCGCCAGCAGCCTGGGAGAGACAGGAGCCTACGAGCAGTACTTC. The encoded protein is CASSLGETGAYEQYF.

This clonotype was detected only a few times. J is TRBJ2-7 and V is TRBV19; D not certain. The CDR3 is made up of 13 amino acids. The V and J ends lost 4 bases and 0 bases respectively, with 7 bases between them. The germline V gene has CDR1 LNHDA and CDR2 SQIVND (reference sequence). The CDR3 nucleotides read TGTGCCAGTAGTACGGACGGCTCCTACGAGCAGTACTTC. As protein: CASSTDGSYEQYF.

The genes are TRBV7-2 and TRBJ2-3; D is uncertain. V dropped 3 bases and J dropped 0 bases, with 16 bases sitting between them. Germline values: CDR1 SGHTA, CDR2 FQGNSA. The CDR3 contains 17 residues. The CDR3 DNA reads as TGTGCCAGCAGCTTTAGGGTCGCCGGAGTGAGCACAGATACGCAGTATTTT. Protein product: CASSFRVAGVSTDTQYF. The full variable domain, completed using reference TRBV7-2 and TRBJ2-3, is GAGVSQSPSNKVTEKGKDVELRCDPISGHTALYWYRQSLGQGLEFLIYFQGNSAPDKSGLPSDRFSAERTGGSVSTLTIQRTQQEDSAVYLCASSFRVAGVSTDTQYFGPGTRLTVL.

The chain recombines TRBV7-2 with TRBJ2-2; D is possibly TRBD1 or TRBD2 (6 bases each). CDR1 is SGHTA, CDR2 FQGNSA, per germline. The ends were cut back, 5 bases at V and 3 bases at J, with 19 bases in the middle. The CDR3 has 17 amino acids. The CDR3 spells CASSRPRQEGDTGELFF. In DNA, the CDR3 is TGTGCCAGCAGCCGCCCCCGACAGGAGGGAGACACCGGGGAGCTGTTTTTT.

This clonotype has just a few counts. V is TRBV20-1 and J is TRBJ1-1; no reliable D call. The V gene's germline CDR1 is DFQATT and CDR2 SNEGSKA (reference sequence). The CDR3 contains 12 residues. Trimming cost V 0 bases and J 4 bases, with 6 bases left between them. The CDR3 here is CSARDLSTEAFF. CDR3 DNA: TGCAGTGCTAGAGATCTGAGCACTGAAGCTTTCTTT.

In this sample, this clonotype turned up a few times. V is TRBV6-2 or TRBV6-3 and J is TRBJ2-1; D gene uncertain. Germline CDR1 is MNHEY and CDR2 is SVGEGT. Trimming shortened V by 6 bases and J by 8 bases, and 23 bases separated the two germline ends. This CDR3 is built from 16 residues. For the CDR3, the DNA is TGTGCCAGCAGGCCCGGGTTGGGTAGGGCCCTCGATGAGCAGTTCTTC. Protein: CASRPGLGRALDEQFF.

The gene calls are TRBV20-1 and TRBJ1-5, with D possibly matching TRBD1 (5 bases). The germline V gene encodes CDR1 DFQATT and CDR2 SNEGSKA (reference sequence). V was cut by 3 bases and J by 5 bases, with 14 bases left in between. The CDR3 is made up of 14 amino acids. The CDR3 coding sequence is TGCAGTGCTAGGTCAGGGTCATCGGATCAGCCCCAGCATTTT. It translates to CSARSGSSDQPQHF.

This clonotype was picked up a small number of times. The chain joins TRBV10-2 to TRBJ1-1; D might be TRBD1 (6 bases). There are 13 residues in the CDR3. CDR1 is WSHSY and CDR2 is SAAADI in the germline V gene. Trimming stripped 2 bases from V and 6 bases from J, with 10 bases between. The CDR3: CASSEQGRAEAFF. The CDR3 nucleotides read TGCGCCAGCAGTGAGCAGGGGAGAGCTGAAGCTTTCTTT.

The gene calls are TRBV2 and TRBJ2-1; TRBD2 matches at 16 bases. Germline CDR1 SNHLY, CDR2 FYNNEI. The CDR3 is made up of 14 amino acids. Germline trimming cut 7 bases from V and 9 bases from J; bases unmatched to any gene: 3. CDR3 nucleotides: TGTGCCAGCAAGGGACTAGCGGGGGGGGCTGAGCAGTTCTTC. This codes for CASKGLAGGAEQFF.

J is TRBJ1-1 and V is TRBV20-1; D gene unclear. V lost 2 bases, J lost 0 bases, and 13 bases lay in between. CDR1 DFQATT and CDR2 SNEGSKA come from the germline V gene (reference sequence). CDR3 size: 15 residues. This chain's CDR3 is CSARPSGRVNTEAFF. CDR3 DNA: TGCAGTGCTAGACCTAGTGGACGGGTGAACACTGAAGCTTTCTTT.

Comment on this clonotype: The junction shows a germline mismatch at one end, possibly a read error. The V and J genes are TRBV5-1 and TRBJ2-5; 8 bases match TRBD1. The CDR3 covers 14 residues. Germline CDR1 and CDR2: SGHRS and YFSETQ. The CDR3, as DNA: TGTGCCAGCTCCACCCAGGGGGCTGGGGAGACCCAGTACTTC. This encodes CASSTQGAGETQYF.